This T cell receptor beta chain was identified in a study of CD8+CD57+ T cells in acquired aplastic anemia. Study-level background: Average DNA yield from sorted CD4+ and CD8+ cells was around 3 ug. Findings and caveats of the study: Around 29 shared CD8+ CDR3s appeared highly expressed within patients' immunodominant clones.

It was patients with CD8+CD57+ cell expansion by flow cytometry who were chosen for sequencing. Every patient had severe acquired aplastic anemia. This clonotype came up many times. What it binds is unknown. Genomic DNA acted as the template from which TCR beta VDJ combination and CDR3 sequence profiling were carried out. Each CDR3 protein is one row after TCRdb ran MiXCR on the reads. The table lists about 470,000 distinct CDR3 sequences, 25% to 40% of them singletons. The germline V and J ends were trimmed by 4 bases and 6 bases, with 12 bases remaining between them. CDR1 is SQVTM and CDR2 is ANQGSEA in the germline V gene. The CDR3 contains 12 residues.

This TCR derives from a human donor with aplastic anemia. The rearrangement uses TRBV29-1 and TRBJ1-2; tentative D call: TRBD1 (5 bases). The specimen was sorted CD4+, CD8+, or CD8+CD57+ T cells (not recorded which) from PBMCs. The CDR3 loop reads CSVGPGRNGYTF. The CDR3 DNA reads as TGCAGCGTTGGTCCAGGGAGAAATGGCTACACCTTC.